This TCR beta chain was sequenced in a study of T cell changes during pregnancy in multiple sclerosis. Trimming shortened V by 0 bases and J by 13 bases, and 17 bases separated the two germline ends. CDR1 is SGHRS, CDR2 YFSETQ, per germline. CDR3 size: 14 residues. Sequencing was performed with immunoSEQ multiplex PCR; in TCRdb, only in-frame clones are kept and a portion is missing. This sample has around 56,000 clones, with 92% found just once. V and J are TRBV5-1 and TRBJ2-1; tentatively, D is TRBD2 (6 bases). The sequence was obtained from a female donor in good health, enrolled as a control in a pregnancy study. Sequenced material: peripheral blood, taken in the third trimester of pregnancy. This CDR3 reads CASSLASGETSQFF. The CDR3 bases are TGCGCCAGCAGCTTGGCGTCGGGGGAAACTAGTCAGTTCTTC.